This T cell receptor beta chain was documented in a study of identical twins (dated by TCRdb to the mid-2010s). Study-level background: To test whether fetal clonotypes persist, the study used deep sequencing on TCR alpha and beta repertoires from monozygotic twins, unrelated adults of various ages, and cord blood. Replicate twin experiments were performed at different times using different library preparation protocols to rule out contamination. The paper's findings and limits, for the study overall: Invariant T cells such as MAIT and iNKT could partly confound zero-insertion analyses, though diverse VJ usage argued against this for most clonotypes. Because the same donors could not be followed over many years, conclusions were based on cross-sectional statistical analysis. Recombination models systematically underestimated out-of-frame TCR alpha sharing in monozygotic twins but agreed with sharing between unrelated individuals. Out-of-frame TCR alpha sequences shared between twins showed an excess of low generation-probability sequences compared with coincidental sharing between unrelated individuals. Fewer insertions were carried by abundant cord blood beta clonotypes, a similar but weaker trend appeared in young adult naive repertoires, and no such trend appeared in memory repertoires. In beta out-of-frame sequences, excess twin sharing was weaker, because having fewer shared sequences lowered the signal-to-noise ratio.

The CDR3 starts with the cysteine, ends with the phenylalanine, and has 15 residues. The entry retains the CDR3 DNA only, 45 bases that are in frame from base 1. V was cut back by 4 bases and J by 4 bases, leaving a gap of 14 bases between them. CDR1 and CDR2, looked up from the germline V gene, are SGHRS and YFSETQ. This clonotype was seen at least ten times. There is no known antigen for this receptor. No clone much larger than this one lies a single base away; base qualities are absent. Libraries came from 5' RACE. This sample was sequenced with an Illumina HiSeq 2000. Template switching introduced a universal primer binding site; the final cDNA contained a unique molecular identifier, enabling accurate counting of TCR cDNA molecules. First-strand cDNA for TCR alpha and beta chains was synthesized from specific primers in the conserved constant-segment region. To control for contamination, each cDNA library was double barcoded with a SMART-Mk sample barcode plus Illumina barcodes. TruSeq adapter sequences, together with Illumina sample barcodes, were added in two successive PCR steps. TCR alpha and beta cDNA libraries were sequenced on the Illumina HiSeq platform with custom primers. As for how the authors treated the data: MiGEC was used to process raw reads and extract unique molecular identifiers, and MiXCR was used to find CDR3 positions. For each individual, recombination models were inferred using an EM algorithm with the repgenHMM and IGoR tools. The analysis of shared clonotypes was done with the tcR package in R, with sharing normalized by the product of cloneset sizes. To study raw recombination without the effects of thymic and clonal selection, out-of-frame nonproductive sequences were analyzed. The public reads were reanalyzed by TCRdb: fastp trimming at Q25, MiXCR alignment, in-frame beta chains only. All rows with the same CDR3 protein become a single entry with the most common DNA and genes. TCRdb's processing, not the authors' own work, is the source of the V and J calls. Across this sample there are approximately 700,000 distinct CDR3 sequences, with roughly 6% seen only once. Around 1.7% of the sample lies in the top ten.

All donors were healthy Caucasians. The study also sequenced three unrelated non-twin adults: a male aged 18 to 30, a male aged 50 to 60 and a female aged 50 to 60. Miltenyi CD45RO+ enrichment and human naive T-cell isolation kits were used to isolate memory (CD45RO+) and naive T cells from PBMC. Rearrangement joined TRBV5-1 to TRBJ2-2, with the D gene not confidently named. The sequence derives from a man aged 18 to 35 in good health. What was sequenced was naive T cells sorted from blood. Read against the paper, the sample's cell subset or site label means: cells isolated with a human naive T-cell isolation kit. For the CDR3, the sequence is CASSPDLVVTGELFF. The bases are TGCGCCAGCAGCCCTGACCTGGTTGTCACCGGGGAGCTGTTTTTT.